This TCR beta chain was identified during a study of T cells in Graves' hyperthyroidism and ophthalmopathy (dated by TCRdb to the late 2010s). Study-wide context: Peripheral blood was collected at initial diagnosis, before any treatment. Once sampling was done, hyperthyroidism patients were given methimazole at a starting dose of 30 mg daily, whereas ophthalmopathy patients were given high-dose intravenous methylprednisolone. To identify distinguishing TCR V-J signatures, a discovery cohort of about a hundred patients was used, comprising 43 with Graves' ophthalmopathy and 57 with stable Graves' hyperthyroidism. According to the paper, TCR Vbeta CDR3 sequencing was carried out on about 140 peripheral blood samples, which came from 40 to 45 ophthalmopathy, under 80 hyperthyroidism and about 17 progressor patients. An independent validation cohort of 18 to 20 hyperthyroidism patients and about 15 patients who later progressed to ophthalmopathy tested prospective prediction of ophthalmopathy. The approximately 98 discovery patients were randomly divided into training and test sets at a 7:3 ratio. Thyroid tissue and blood T-cell repertoires from six or seven Graves' hyperthyroidism patients were also compared in the study.

TCR beta CDR3 regions were amplified from RNA transcripts. A first-round RT-PCR of the TCR CDR3 used the HTBI primer set with the Qiagen OneStep RT-PCR kit. Libraries were constructed in a second round of multiplex PCR, after which size selection and purification were performed. Libraries were sequenced paired-end with 100 bp reads on an Illumina HiSeq2000. The authors' pipeline ran thus. SOAPnuke was used to process the raw data, throwing out any read that contained adapters or uncalled bases, had a mean Phred below 15, or lacked an exact constant-primer or identifier match. High-quality paired reads were merged using COPE v1.2.5, and each unique nucleotide sequence was defined as a clonotype. MiTCR v1.1 was used to align clonotypes to the IMGT TRBV, TRBD and TRBJ reference segments. The analysis included only V-J combinations with a frequency above 0.0001, which together covered more than 98% of the repertoires. A TCS score was defined as the ratio of F50 (clonal expansion) to E x V (chaos), with BLOSUM62-based TCRdist applied between CDR3 peptides within each V-J. Welch's t-statistics and random forest reduced some 510 V-J features to roughly 13, which were used in a naive Bayes classifier (R e1071). TCRdb redid the processing of the public reads, applying fastp at Q25 and MiXCR, and retained in-frame beta chains. Under each unique CDR3 protein, matching rows form one entry showing the most common genes and DNA. It is TCRdb's table, rather than the study itself, that gives the V and J calls and clone size. This sample comprises nearly 600,000 distinct CDR3 sequences, around 13% of them detected only once. Almost 6% of the sample comes from the top ten.

The germline V gene provides CDR1 MDHEN and CDR2 SYDVKM. From V the trimming removes 4 bases and from J it removes 6 bases, while the gene matches leave 6 bases of the junction unaccounted for. Counted from cysteine to phenylalanine, this CDR3 has 15 amino acids. The only DNA kept is the CDR3, 45 bases in frame from the first base. Summary of the overall study and its limitations: In cross-validation, a model built on a 13 V-J signature told ophthalmopathy apart from stable hyperthyroidism with roughly 87% sensitivity and 81% to 82% specificity, and in testing the same model reached 80%/75%. No statistical method was used to set the sample size in advance, and investigators knew the group allocation. In validation, the model predicted progression to ophthalmopathy with around 71% sensitivity and approximately 74% specificity, a median of roughly seven months before onset. Blood samples also contained most of the expanded thyroid clonotypes (frequency above 0.001), which suggests that blood repertoires may reflect thyroid immune responses.

Hyperthyroidism patients were aged 18 to 65 years and newly diagnosed, with disease duration of less than 2 months. Any patient with an uncontrolled infection, another autoimmune disease, pregnancy or lactation was excluded. Diagnoses relied on clinical symptoms, serum thyroxine and TRAb, thyroid ultrasound and orbital computed tomography. Blood from progressor patients was drawn when they were first diagnosed with hyperthyroidism, before any ophthalmopathy symptoms appeared. PBMCs were isolated from more than 9 ml of fresh peripheral blood by Ficoll-Paque density gradient centrifugation. Patients classed as progressors first received a Graves' hyperthyroidism diagnosis and then went on to develop ophthalmopathy during follow-up. Total RNA was extracted with Trizol reagent, and quality was checked on an Agilent 2100 Bioanalyzer. With regard to this clonotype: It has no known antigen specificity. The record has no base qualities; no much larger clone is one base away.

The chain was built from TRBV28 and TRBJ2-5; 12 central bases correspond to TRBD1. Input material: blood. The origin of this receptor is a woman aged 25 to 39 with Graves' hyperthyroidism that later progressed to Graves' ophthalmopathy. The DNA sequence is as follows: TGTGCCAGCAGTTCCCCGGGACAGGGGGCCAAGACCCAGTACTTC. Its protein is CASSSPGQGAKTQYF.